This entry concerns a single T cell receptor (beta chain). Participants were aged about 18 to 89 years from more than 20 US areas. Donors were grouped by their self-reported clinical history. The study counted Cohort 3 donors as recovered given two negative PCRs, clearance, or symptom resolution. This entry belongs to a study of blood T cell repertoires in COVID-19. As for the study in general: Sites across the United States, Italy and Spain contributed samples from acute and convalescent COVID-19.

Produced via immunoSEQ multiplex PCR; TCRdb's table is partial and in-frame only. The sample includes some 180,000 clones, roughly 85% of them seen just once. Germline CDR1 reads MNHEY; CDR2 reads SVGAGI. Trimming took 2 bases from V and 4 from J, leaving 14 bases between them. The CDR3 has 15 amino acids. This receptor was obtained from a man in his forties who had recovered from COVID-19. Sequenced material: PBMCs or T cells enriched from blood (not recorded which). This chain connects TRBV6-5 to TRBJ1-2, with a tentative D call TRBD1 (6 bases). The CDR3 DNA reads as TGTGCCAGCAGTTACGCAGGGGAAAGGGTCTATGGCTACACCTTC. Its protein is CASSYAGERVYGYTF.